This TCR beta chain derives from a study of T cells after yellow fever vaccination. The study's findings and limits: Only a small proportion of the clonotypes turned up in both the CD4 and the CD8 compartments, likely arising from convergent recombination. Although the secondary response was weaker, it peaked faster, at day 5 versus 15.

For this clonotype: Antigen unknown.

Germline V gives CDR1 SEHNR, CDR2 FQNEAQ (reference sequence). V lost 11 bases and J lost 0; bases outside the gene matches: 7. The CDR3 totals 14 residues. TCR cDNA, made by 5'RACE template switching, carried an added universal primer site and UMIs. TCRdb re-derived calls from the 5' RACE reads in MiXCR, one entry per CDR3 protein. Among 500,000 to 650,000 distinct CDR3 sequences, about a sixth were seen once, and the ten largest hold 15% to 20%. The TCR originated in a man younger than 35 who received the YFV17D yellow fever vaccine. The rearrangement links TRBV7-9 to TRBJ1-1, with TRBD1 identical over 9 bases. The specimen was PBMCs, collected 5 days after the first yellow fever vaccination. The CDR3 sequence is CAGQGFPMNTEAFF. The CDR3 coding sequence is TGTGCCGGACAGGGGTTCCCTATGAACACTGAAGCTTTCTTT.